This entry lists 29 T cell receptor beta chains sequenced from one sample in a study of blood T cell repertoires in COVID-19 (dated by TCRdb to 2020 to 2022). The protocol used for the library was the immunoSEQ multiplex PCR assay. Entries here come from immuneACCESS through TCRdb and include only in-frame sequences with V and J called. Some clones fail to appear in such tables; in the studies checked, an unresolved V gene covers under half of the shortfall, and the cause of the remainder is unknown. Present in this sample are 110,000 to 150,000 clones, approximately 86% of which were seen just once. The ten largest clones add up to about 1.7% of the sample. Sequenced: peripheral blood. Every receptor here comes from a man in his sixties or seventies with acute or convalescent COVID-19.

The chain recombines TRBV2 with TRBJ1-1; D might be TRBD1 (6 bases). V was clipped by 5 bases and J by 4 bases, with 14 bases between them. The germline gives CDR1 SNHLY, CDR2 FYNNEI. The CDR3 has 14 residues. Written as DNA, the CDR3 is TGTGCCAGCAGTTTTGAGGGGGTGGGCACTGAAGCTTTCTTT. It encodes CASSFEGVGTEAFF. The variable domain in full, with the rest retrieved from reference TRBV2 and TRBJ1-1, is EPEVTQTPSHQVTQMGQEVILRCVPISNHLYFYWYRQILGQKVEFLVSFYNNEISEKSEIFDDQFSVERPDGSNFTLKIRSTKLEDSAMYFCASSFEGVGTEAFFGQGTRLTVV.

This rearrangement joins TRBV30 to TRBJ2-3, with TRBD2 matching 7 bases. J gave up 4 bases and V 5 bases, and 6 bases lay outside the gene matches. The length of the CDR3 is 13 residues. Germline-derived CDR1 and CDR2 are GTSNPN and SVGIG (reference sequence). The CDR3 DNA reads as TGTGCCTGGGGTTTGGGGGGGGCAGATACGCAGTATTTT. Translating gives CAWGLGGADTQYF.

This CDR3 is CASSMTGPYEQYF. CDR3 nucleotide sequence: TGTGCCAGCAGTATGACAGGACCCTACGAGCAGTACTTC. The V call is TRBV27, the J call TRBJ2-7; weak D call: TRBD1 (6 bases). The CDR3 covers 13 residues. V lost 5 bases and J lost 2, with 10 bases in between. The germline V gene encodes CDR1 MNHEY and CDR2 SMNVEV (reference sequence).

The chain has TRBV28 and TRBJ1-5, with a possible D match to TRBD1 (5 bases). The CDR3 extends over 12 amino acids. Germline V gene lookup returns CDR1 MDHEN and CDR2 SYDVKM. The V end lost 7 bases, the J end lost 4 bases, and 8 bases lay between the germline ends. In DNA, the CDR3 is TGTGCCAGCAACAGGCTGAATCAGCCCCAGCATTTT. It encodes CASNRLNQPQHF.

The chain uses TRBV5-1 and TRBJ2-1, with 11 bases aligning to TRBD2. The V segment lost 0 bases and the J segment 5 bases; nucleotides outside the gene matches: 4. Germline CDR1 is SGHRS and CDR2 is YFSETQ. The CDR3 extends over 16 amino acids. The CDR3 DNA follows: TGCGCCAGCAGCTTGGCAACTAGCGGGAGCAACAATGAGCAGTTCTTC. Protein: CASSLATSGSNNEQFF.

The chain couples TRBV5-1 to TRBJ1-1; a possible D gene is TRBD1 (6 bases). The length of the CDR3 is 15 residues. The V gene's germline CDR1 is SGHRS and CDR2 YFSETQ. Between the trimmed V and J ends, which lost 3 bases and 1 base, there was a span of 13 bases. The CDR3 DNA follows: TGCGCCAGCAGCTCTCGGGACATTAGGAACACTGAAGCTTTCTTT. This gives the protein CASSSRDIRNTEAFF.

The J gene is TRBJ1-5, the V gene TRBV2; D ambiguous. Trimming cost V 4 bases and J 1 base, with 5 bases left between them. Germline V gene lookup returns CDR1 SNHLY and CDR2 FYNNEI. There are 13 residues in the CDR3. CDR3 residues: CASSGRSNQPQHF. The CDR3, as DNA: TGTGCCAGCAGTGGGCGGAGCAATCAGCCCCAGCATTTT.

The rearrangement uses TRBV7-9 and TRBJ1-2, with a weak D call TRBD1 (5 bases). Germline values: CDR1 SEHNR, CDR2 FQNEAQ (reference sequence). The CDR3 has 15 residues. Trimming left V 1 base short and J 8 bases short, with 17 bases between. CDR3 amino acids: CASSLGAGTSSGYTF. The CDR3 coding sequence is TGTGCCAGCAGCTTAGGTGCGGGGACGTCAAGCGGCTACACCTTC.

The gene calls are TRBV12-3 or TRBV12-4 and TRBJ1-3; D call uncertain. The CDR3 extends over 12 amino acids. Trimming removed 6 bases from V and 3 bases from J, with 6 bases in between. In nucleotides, the CDR3 is TGTGCCAGCAGGGGAGGTGGAAACACCATATATTTT. Translating gives CASRGGGNTIYF.

The rearrangement uses TRBV2 and TRBJ2-3; D is possibly TRBD1 (5 bases). The CDR3 is made up of 12 amino acids. V shed 6 bases and J shed 2 bases, with 6 bases lying between them. Germline V CDR1 and CDR2: SNHLY, FYNNEI. The CDR3 is CASRDNTDTQYF. In DNA form, the CDR3 reads TGTGCCAGCAGGGACAACACAGATACGCAGTATTTT.

Only one count was recorded for this clone. The chain employs TRBV10-3 and TRBJ1-2; a weak D match, TRBD1 (6 bases). V gave up 2 bases and J gave up 8 bases, with 12 bases separating them. The CDR3 spans 13 residues. Germline CDR1 is ENHRY and CDR2 is SYGVKD. CDR3 sequence reads: CAISEGEGGGYTF. As DNA, the CDR3 is TGTGCCATCAGTGAGGGAGAAGGGGGAGGCTACACCTTC.

The V and J genes are TRBV12-3 or TRBV12-4 and TRBJ2-5; D not resolved. V was cut by 3 bases and J by 5 bases, with 10 bases left in between. This CDR3 region has 13 residues. CDR3 residues: CASSFTGSETQYF. The CDR3 nucleotides are TGTGCCAGCAGTTTCACGGGTTCCGAGACCCAGTACTTC.

This chain joins TRBV5-1 and TRBJ2-2, with D perhaps TRBD1 (5 bases). V was trimmed by 4 bases and J by 0 bases, leaving 16 bases between them. Germline V gene data show CDR1 as SGHRS and CDR2 as YFSETQ. This CDR3 is built from 17 residues. The CDR3 sequence: CASSPSYRTANTGELFF. The CDR3 DNA is TGCGCCAGCAGCCCGTCCTACAGGACCGCGAACACCGGGGAGCTGTTTTTT.

The chain is built from TRBV28 and TRBJ2-1, with 14 bases identical to TRBD2. The CDR3 is 15 residues long. V shed 4 bases and J 9 bases; nucleotides not matched to a gene: 5. Per the germline V gene, CDR1 is MDHEN and CDR2 is SYDVKM. The CDR3 region has the DNA TGTGCCAGCAGTTCCTTGACTAGCGGGAGGGTTGAGCAGTTCTTC. Translating it yields CASSSLTSGRVEQFF.

V usage is TRBV7-2 and J usage is TRBJ2-1; maybe TRBD1 (6 bases). The germline gives CDR1 SGHTA, CDR2 FQGNSA. V was pared by 5 bases and J by 4 bases, with 15 bases between. CDR3 length equals 15 residues. CDR3 residues: CASSPRSTGYNEQFF. Written as DNA, the CDR3 is TGTGCCAGCAGCCCTCGCAGCACAGGGTACAATGAGCAGTTCTTC. Full variable domain (rest looked up from reference TRBV7-2 and TRBJ2-1): GAGVSQSPSNKVTEKGKDVELRCDPISGHTALYWYRQSLGQGLEFLIYFQGNSAPDKSGLPSDRFSAERTGGSVSTLTIQRTQQEDSAVYLCASSPRSTGYNEQFFGPGTRLTVL.

The chain couples TRBV11-2 to TRBJ1-2, with D possibly matching TRBD1 (5 bases). Per germline, CDR1 SGHAT and CDR2 FQNNGV. The CDR3 contains 15 residues. V lost 1 base, J lost 6 bases, and 15 bases lay in between. Here the CDR3 DNA reads TGTGCCAGCAGCTTAGGCCGGGGGGGGATCGATGGCTACACCTTC. Translated: CASSLGRGGIDGYTF. The variable domain in full, completed from reference TRBV11-2 and TRBJ1-2, reads EAGVAQSPRYKIIEKRQSVAFWCNPISGHATLYWYQQILGQGPKLLIQFQNNGVVDDSQLPKDRFSAERLKGVDSTLKIQPAKLEDSAVYLCASSLGRGGIDGYTFGSGTRLTVV.

The rearrangement uses TRBV9 and TRBJ2-1; TRBD1 agrees at 7 bases. The germline CDR1 and CDR2 sequences are SGDLS and YYNGEE. The CDR3 spans 16 residues. V shed 4 bases, J shed 10 bases, and the junction held 17 bases outside the gene matches. The DNA of the CDR3 is TGTGCCAGCAGCCCGACAGGGACAGTTGGATCATGGGAGCAGTTCTTC. Amino acids: CASSPTGTVGSWEQFF.

On this clone: Other nucleotide sequences in the sample specify the same CDR3. J is TRBJ2-7 and V is TRBV7-8; 10 positions match TRBD1. The CDR3 spans 14 residues. The V and J ends lost 5 bases and 4 bases, in that order; junction bases with no gene match: 5. Germline lookup yields CDR1 SGHVS and CDR2 FQNEAQ. The CDR3 spells CASSIDRGLYEQYF. The CDR3 coding sequence is TGTGCCAGCAGCATAGACAGGGGGCTTTACGAGCAGTACTTC.

This chain connects TRBV25-1 to TRBJ2-7, with 7 bases aligning to TRBD1. Trimming took 1 base from V and 5 from J; bases not matched to a gene: 11. Germline values: CDR1 MGHDK, CDR2 SYGVNS. This CDR3 is built from 16 residues. The CDR3 sequence: CASSESAGTVTDEQYF. CDR3 DNA sequence: TGTGCCAGCAGTGAATCGGCCGGGACAGTTACCGACGAGCAGTACTTC.

The chain recombines TRBV19 with TRBJ1-5; 7 nucleotides line up with TRBD1. The CDR3 has 16 residues. CDR1 LNHDA and CDR2 SQIVND come from the germline V gene (reference sequence). Unmatched junction bases numbered 9, after V lost 3 bases and J lost 4 bases. The CDR3 here is CASSIRQGPGNQPQHF. Written as DNA, the CDR3 is TGTGCCAGTAGTATCCGACAGGGCCCGGGGAATCAGCCCCAGCATTTT.

This clone is a singleton in its sample. This chain joins TRBV15 and TRBJ2-5, with TRBD2 as a possible D gene (5 bases). The CDR3 runs 18 residues. V was clipped by 5 bases and J by 4 bases, with 26 bases between them. Germline V gene data show CDR1 as LNHNV and CDR2 as YYDKDF (reference sequence). CDR3 nucleotides: TGTGCCACCAGCGGCTTAGGTACTTCGGGGAGCGGCGGAGAGACCCAGTACTTC. Its translation is CATSGLGTSGSGGETQYF.

This clone was counted a few times. This chain joins TRBV27 and TRBJ1-2; D remains unclear. The CDR3 spans 14 residues. The V end lost 0 bases, the J end lost 1 base, and 6 bases lay between the germline ends. Germline assignment: CDR1 MNHEY and CDR2 SMNVEV (reference sequence). DNA of the CDR3: TGTGCCAGCAGTTTATCTCGGGGTAACTATGGCTACACCTTC. It specifies CASSLSRGNYGYTF.

The V call is TRBV2, the J call TRBJ2-2; D not resolved. Trimming took 6 bases from V and 0 from J, leaving 11 bases between them. The CDR3 is made up of 15 amino acids. Germline V gene sequence: CDR1 SNHLY, CDR2 FYNNEI. The DNA for the CDR3 is TGTGCCAGCAGGGGCCCAGCCGCGAACACCGGGGAGCTGTTTTTT. This codes for CASRGPAANTGELFF.

V gene TRBV3-1 (or the pseudogene TRBV3-2) combines with J gene TRBJ1-5; 9 nucleotides align to TRBD1. This CDR3 spans 15 amino acids. Trimming cost V 4 bases and J 4 bases; bases outside gene matches: 5. CDR1 and CDR2 (germline): LGHDT, YNNKEL (reference sequence). CDR3 residues: CASSLGTGSNQPQHF. The CDR3, as DNA: TGTGCCAGCAGCCTCGGGACAGGGTCTAATCAGCCCCAGCATTTT.

The chain couples TRBV11-2 to TRBJ2-2; D is perhaps TRBD1 (5 bases). The CDR3 is made up of 15 amino acids. CDR1 and CDR2 (germline): SGHAT, FQNNGV. Between the trimmed V and J ends, which lost 3 bases and 5 bases, there was a span of 13 bases. This chain's CDR3 is CASSFGQGGTGELFF. Here the CDR3 DNA reads TGTGCCAGCAGCTTTGGGCAGGGTGGGACCGGGGAGCTGTTTTTT. Looking up the rest from reference TRBV11-2 and TRBJ2-2 gives the full variable domain: EAGVAQSPRYKIIEKRQSVAFWCNPISGHATLYWYQQILGQGPKLLIQFQNNGVVDDSQLPKDRFSAERLKGVDSTLKIQPAKLEDSAVYLCASSFGQGGTGELFFGEGSRLTVL.

The V and J genes are TRBV9 and TRBJ1-4, with D tentatively TRBD1 (6 bases). The CDR3 totals 16 residues. Deletions cut 0 bases from V and 0 bases from J, with 9 bases between. Germline CDR1 and CDR2: SGDLS and YYNGEE. CDR3 in DNA: TGTGCCAGCAGCGTAGGGACAGTTGCAACTAATGAAAAACTGTTTTTT. This translates into CASSVGTVATNEKLFF.

This chain links TRBV28 with TRBJ1-4; D unresolved. This CDR3 is 11 amino acids long. The V end was cut by 5 bases, the J end by 7 bases, with 5 bases between. Germline lookup yields CDR1 MDHEN and CDR2 SYDVKM. CDR3 nucleotides: TGTGCCAGCAGTGAGGGTGAAAAACTGTTTTTT. Translated, it gives CASSEGEKLFF.

The chain employs TRBV6-5 and TRBJ2-1; no firm D call. Germline V gene data show CDR1 as MNHEY and CDR2 as SVGAGI. Trimming removed 5 bases at V and 9 bases at J, with 8 bases between. This CDR3 is built from 11 residues. The CDR3 here is CASSIAGEQFF. The CDR3 nucleotides read TGTGCCAGCAGTATAGCCGGTGAGCAGTTCTTC.

The chain employs TRBV11-2 and TRBJ2-5; TRBD1 is a possible D gene (5 bases). Per the germline V gene, CDR1 is SGHAT and CDR2 is FQNNGV. Trimming left V 2 bases short and J 7 bases short, with 11 bases between. The CDR3 has 13 residues. CDR3 DNA sequence: TGTGCCAGCAGCTTACAGGGCCTTGGGACCCAGTACTTC. It codes for CASSLQGLGTQYF.